These T cell receptor beta chains were read from a single sample in a study of T cell responses to AZD1222 COVID-19 vaccine. The repertoire was sequenced with immunoSEQ multiplex PCR; TCRdb's copy has only in-frame clones and lacks some. The table lists 150,000 or so clones, about 93% of them singletons. The sequences come from peripheral blood, collected on day 0 of AZD1222 vaccination. All receptors derive from an adult in good health. Both conserved end residues are part of each CDR3. A D gene is named only where the DNA matches it firmly. Not all rows give a size; the values are once, few, many and, for expanded clones, a class.

TGTGCCAGCAGTTTTGTACTCGCCGGGGAGCTGTTTTTT CASSFVLAGELFF TRBV12-3/TRBV12-4 13 . TRBJ2-2 .
TGTGCCATCAGTGAGTTCACGAGGACAGGGGGCGAGCAGTACTTC CAISEFTRTGGEQYF TRBV10-3 15 . TRBJ2-7 TRBD1
TGTGCCAGCATCGCATACACTGAAGCTTTCTTT CASIAYTEAFF TRBV6-5 11 once TRBJ1-1 .
TGTGCCAGCAGTTTAAACCCAGCCCCGATCTATGGCTACACCTTC CASSLNPAPIYGYTF TRBV6-6 15 . TRBJ1-2 .
TGTGCCACCAGCAGAGACCAAAAAGACGGCACTGAAGCTTTCTTT CATSRDQKDGTEAFF TRBV15 15 once TRBJ1-1 .
TGTGCCAGCAGCTTAGACGTAGCGGGGGGCTCAGATACGCAGTATTTT CASSLDVAGGSDTQYF TRBV7-9 16 . TRBJ2-3 TRBD2
TGTGCCAGCGGGGAACCACTGAACACTGAAGCTTTCTTT CASGEPLNTEAFF TRBV6-1 13 . TRBJ1-1 .
TGTGCCAGCAGCCCACCCCAAACAGGAAAAGCTTTCTTT CASSPPQTGKAFF TRBV11-2 13 . TRBJ1-1 .
TGTGCCAGCAGCCGGTCCTGGGACACCGGGGAGCTGTTTTTT CASSRSWDTGELFF TRBV4-2 14 . TRBJ2-2 .
TGCGCCAGCAGCCAAGATCCCCCCCGCAGCCAAGAGACCCAGTACTTC CASSQDPPRSQETQYF TRBV4-1 16 . TRBJ2-5 .
TGTGCCAGCAGCTTGAACAGGGGGGGCGAAAAACTGTTTTTT CASSLNRGGEKLFF TRBV7-2 14 . TRBJ1-4 TRBD1
TGTGCCAGCACCTCACTGCCGGGCCTCGAGCAGTACTTC CASTSLPGLEQYF TRBV7-9 13 . TRBJ2-7 .
TGTGCCAGCAGTTACTCGACTAGCGGGGGGGCATTCGAGCAGTACTTC CASSYSTSGGAFEQYF TRBV6-5 16 . TRBJ2-7 TRBD2
TGTGCCTGGAGTTTGAAGGGCAGGGAGGGCAATCAGCCCCAGCATTTT CAWSLKGREGNQPQHF TRBV30 16 . TRBJ1-5 .
TGCGCCAGCAGCTGGACAGGGAATGGAGATGAAAAACTGTTTTTT CASSWTGNGDEKLFF TRBV5-1 15 . TRBJ1-4 TRBD1
TGTGCCAGCAGTTTCACACAGGGGTCTTCCTACAATGAGCAGTTCTTC CASSFTQGSSYNEQFF TRBV27 16 . TRBJ2-1 TRBD1
TGCGCCAGCAGCCAAGGCAAGGGGCCCTCCTATAATTCACCCCTCCACTTT CASSQGKGPSYNSPLHF TRBV4-3 17 . TRBJ1-6 .
TGCGCCAGCAGCTTGAACCCACGGGATTCTCCAGCCACTGAAGCTTTCTTT CASSLNPRDSPATEAFF TRBV5-1 17 . TRBJ1-1 .
TGCAGTGCTAGTGGGACAGGGGGCCCCTTAATCCGGTCACCCCTCCACTTT CSASGTGGPLIRSPLHF TRBV20-1 17 . TRBJ1-6 TRBD1
TGTGCCTGGAGTTTAGGACTGGCGGACACAGATACGCAGTATTTT CAWSLGLADTDTQYF TRBV30 15 . TRBJ2-3 .
TGTGCCAGTAGTCCCCATCTCATAGGGAACACTGAAGCTTTCTTT CASSPHLIGNTEAFF TRBV19 15 . TRBJ1-1 .
TGTGCCAGCAGACCCCGGGCTTCCTCCTACAATGAGCAGTTCTTC CASRPRASSYNEQFF TRBV6-5 15 . TRBJ2-1 .
TGTGCCAGCAGCTTGGCCTGGGGACTAGCGGGGGGGCCGGAGGAGACCCAGTACTTC CASSLAWGLAGGPEETQYF TRBV5-4 19 . TRBJ2-5 TRBD2
TGCGCCAGCAGCCATCTAGCGTCGAACGAGCAGTACTTC CASSHLASNEQYF TRBV5-1 13 . TRBJ2-7 .
TGTGCCAGCAGCTTAAATCTCAGGGTTAACTATGGCTACACCTTC CASSLNLRVNYGYTF TRBV13 15 . TRBJ1-2 .
TGTGCCAGCAGCACTCTAGAGGGTGAAGCTTTCTTT CASSTLEGEAFF TRBV9 12 . TRBJ1-1 .
TGTGCCAGCAGTTACTCGGGAGGGGTGTATGGCTACACCTTC CASSYSGGVYGYTF TRBV6-5 14 once TRBJ1-2 .
TGCGCCAGCAGCCCGGAGGTAGCGGGGTTCACAGATACGCAGTATTTT CASSPEVAGFTDTQYF TRBV5-1 16 . TRBJ2-3 TRBD2
TGTGCCAGTAAAAGGGACTCTGGAAACACCATATATTTT CASKRDSGNTIYF TRBV19 13 few TRBJ1-3 .
TGTGCCAGCGCCGCTGTGCAGGAGGCCTACGAGCAGTACTTC CASAAVQEAYEQYF TRBV7-9 14 . TRBJ2-7 .
TGTGCCAGCAGCTTAGGTTCAGGGACAGGGCAGCCCCAGCATTTT CASSLGSGTGQPQHF TRBV11-2 15 once TRBJ1-5 TRBD1
TGTGCCAGCAGTTTACTCCGGGATAAGGGTTCACCCCTCCACTTT CASSLLRDKGSPLHF TRBV27 15 . TRBJ1-6 .
TGTGCCAGCAGCCCCTCCGGACAGGTTTCCGGGGAGCTGTTTTTT CASSPSGQVSGELFF TRBV13 15 . TRBJ2-2 TRBD1
TGTGCCGCCACCTGGGTACCTCCTCGGGGGGACGAGCAGTACTTC CAATWVPPRGDEQYF TRBV6-5 15 . TRBJ2-7 TRBD2
TGTGCCAGCAGCCTGCGCGCAGGCTACTCCTACGAGCAGTACTTC CASSLRAGYSYEQYF TRBV3-1/TRBV3-2 15 . TRBJ2-7 .
TGCGCCAGCAGTCAACTACCGGGAGCTGGCTACGAGCAGTACTTC CASSQLPGAGYEQYF TRBV5-1 15 . TRBJ2-7 .
TGCAGCTGTTGGGGCACTGAAGCTTTCTTT CSCWGTEAFF TRBV29-1 10 . TRBJ1-1 .
TGTGCCAGTAGTATCAGGGGAGTACGGCGCAATCAGCCCCAGCATTTT CASSIRGVRRNQPQHF TRBV19 16 . TRBJ1-5 .
TGTGCCAGCAGCCATGCCCCTGGGCCGGCTGGAAACACCATATATTTT CASSHAPGPAGNTIYF TRBV27 16 once TRBJ1-3 .
TGTGCCAGCAGCTTGGAGGCAGGGGTGTTTGCAGATACGCAGTATTTT CASSLEAGVFADTQYF TRBV5-4 16 once TRBJ2-3 .
TGTGCCAGCAGTTTAACAGTTTATAGCAATCAGCCCCAGCATTTT CASSLTVYSNQPQHF TRBV27 15 . TRBJ1-5 .
TGTGCCAGCAGTTCCCGGGACAGGGGAAAAGTTGACTATGGCTACACCTTC CASSSRDRGKVDYGYTF TRBV28 17 . TRBJ1-2 TRBD1
TGTGCCAGCAGTTCAGGGGGCTCCTACAATGAGCAGTTCTTC CASSSGGSYNEQFF TRBV6-5 14 . TRBJ2-1 TRBD1
TGTGCAACGTTCCAAAGGGGGCGCAATGGCTACACCTTC CATFQRGRNGYTF TRBV28 13 . TRBJ1-2 TRBD1
TGTGCCAGCAGTGAAGCGCTTCAGGGGCTCCCTTCCTACAATGAGCAGTTCTTC CASSEALQGLPSYNEQFF TRBV6-1 18 . TRBJ2-1 .
TGTGCCAGCAGCTCATCACCCCTCGAGCAGTACTTC CASSSSPLEQYF TRBV11-2 12 . TRBJ2-7 .